The clone carrying this T cell receptor (beta chain) was detected only a few times. No antigen is known for it. Sequenced by immunoSEQ multiplex PCR; TCRdb stores in-frame clones only, minus some. Among roughly 150,000 clones listed, approximately 82% were seen once. The V gene's germline CDR1 is SGHNT and CDR2 YENEEA. The junction had 9 bases not matched to a gene; V was cut back by 3 bases and J by 7 bases. The CDR3 consists of 16 residues. These data are taken from a study of cytomegalovirus exposure and HLA in healthy donors. Study-level findings and limits: In vitro assays verified that a few CMV-associated chains recognized CMV antigens specifically.

This chain joins TRBV11-3 and TRBJ2-1; 10 bases are a match to TRBD1. The receptor was derived from a man younger than 40 in good health and CMV-seropositive. The sequenced sample consisted of PBMCs. The CDR3 nucleotides read TGTGCCAGCAGCTTGGGTATACCGGGACAGGGGAATGAGCAGTTCTTC. Amino acids: CASSLGIPGQGNEQFF.